A single sample is the source of the 9 T cell receptor beta chains below, sequenced in a study of blood T cell repertoires in COVID-19 (dated by TCRdb to between 2020 and 2021). Library construction relied on the immunoSEQ multiplex PCR assay. TCRdb retrieved this table from immuneACCESS and kept in-frame rearrangements only. Not all clones are present; in checked studies, unresolved V genes account for under half, and no reason is known for the remainder. For this sample the table gives fewer than 40,000 clones, of which around four fifths were detected only once. 14% of the sample comes from the top ten. The source material was peripheral blood. The receptors here all came from a human donor in a cohort sampled during active COVID-19.

The V call is TRBV5-3, the J call TRBJ2-2; a possible D gene is TRBD2 (6 bases). TRBV5-3 is an open reading frame whose function is uncertain. This CDR3 is built from 14 residues. Deletions cut 4 bases from V and 6 bases from J, with 13 bases between. The DNA of the CDR3 is TGTGCCAGAAGCGGGACTCCACCTCCCGGGGAGCTGTTTTTT. Its protein is CARSGTPPPGELFF.

This chain connects TRBV7-9 to TRBJ2-7, with 10 positions matching TRBD2. With 2 bases clipped from V and 2 bases from J, the junction kept 0 bases outside the gene matches. The CDR3 has 14 amino acids. Germline CDR1 is SEHNR and CDR2 is FQNEAQ (reference sequence). The CDR3, as DNA: TGTGCCAGCAGCTTACTAGCGGGGGCCTACGAGCAGTACTTC. Its protein product is CASSLLAGAYEQYF.

The V call is TRBV19, the J call TRBJ1-2; D possibly corresponds to TRBD1 (6 bases). The V and J ends lost 3 bases and 7 bases respectively, with 12 bases between them. Per germline, CDR1 LNHDA and CDR2 SQIVND (reference sequence). CDR3 length equals 13 residues. In DNA form, the CDR3 reads TGTGCCAGTAGTATCCAGGGGAATCTTGGCTACACCTTC. This sequence encodes CASSIQGNLGYTF.

The chain is built from TRBV9 and TRBJ2-1; possibly TRBD2 for D (5 bases). Per the germline V gene, CDR1 is SGDLS and CDR2 is YYNGEE. Trimming shortened V by 4 bases and J by 10 bases, and 15 bases separated the two germline ends. This CDR3 comprises 13 residues. The DNA for the CDR3 is TGTGCCAGCAGCCTTCCGGGGTTTGGCGAGCAGTTCTTC. It is translated as CASSLPGFGEQFF.

The chain links TRBV9 to TRBJ1-4; 7 bases align to TRBD1. CDR3 length: 14 residues. Unmatched junction bases numbered 3, after V lost 0 bases and J lost 7 bases. CDR1 and CDR2 from the germline V gene are SGDLS and YYNGEE. The DNA for the CDR3 is TGTGCCAGCAGCGTAGCCCAGGGGGGTGAAAAACTGTTTTTT. Amino acids: CASSVAQGGEKLFF.

The chain has TRBV7-9 and TRBJ1-6; D call uncertain. V was shortened by 5 bases and J by 9 bases, with 20 bases between the two germline ends. CDR3 size: 16 residues. Per germline, CDR1 SEHNR and CDR2 FQNEAQ (reference sequence). The CDR3 bases are TGTGCCAGCAGCCCACGACCGGCCAGCGGGAGTTCACCCCTCCACTTT. Amino acids: CASSPRPASGSSPLHF.

This clone was recorded once. The chain combines TRBV19 with TRBJ1-1, with 7 bases aligning to TRBD1. The germline CDR1 and CDR2 sequences are LNHDA and SQIVND (reference sequence). V shed 3 bases, J shed 3 bases, and the junction held 4 bases outside the gene matches. This CDR3 spans 14 amino acids. This chain's CDR3 is CASSMTGMYTEAFF. The CDR3 nucleotides are TGTGCCAGTAGTATGACAGGGATGTACACTGAAGCTTTCTTT.

V usage is TRBV7-2 and J usage is TRBJ2-5, with TRBD2 matching over 8 bases. There are 16 residues in the CDR3. Per germline, CDR1 SGHTA and CDR2 FQGNSA. Losses at the gene ends were 0 bases for V and 1 base for J; bases not matched to a gene: 4. CDR3 coding DNA: TGTGCCAGCAGCTTAGCGCAACTAGCGGCCCAAGAGACCCAGTACTTC. It is translated as CASSLAQLAAQETQYF.

In this sample, this clone turned up a few times. The chain joins TRBV14 to TRBJ2-3; 9 bases are shared with TRBD1. The V and J ends lost 5 bases and 8 bases, in that order; junction bases with no gene match: 11. Germline V gene lookup returns CDR1 SGHDN and CDR2 FVKESK. The CDR3 is 15 residues long. The CDR3 nucleotides read TGTGCCAGCAGCAGAGGGACAGGGTCACGGGGTACGCAGTATTTT. This sequence encodes CASSRGTGSRGTQYF.